These T cell receptor beta chains were read from a single sample in a study of shared clonotypes between healthy human individuals. Clones were sequenced by immunoSEQ multiplex PCR, and TCRdb holds only the in-frame ones, with some missing. The sample lists about 2.1 million clones; about 92% were seen once. The sequenced material came from naive CD8+ T cells from PBMCs. These receptors all stem from a man between 18 and 29 years old in good health. Some clones in this sample may be carry-over from other donors' samples. Each CDR3 is given with its conserved first and last residue. The order of the fields is clone size, V gene, D gene, J gene, CDR3 protein, CDR3 DNA. A D gene is named only where the DNA matches it firmly. The listing skips clone size in some rows; elsewhere it reads once, few, many or a size class.

-	TRBV6-1	-	TRBJ1-2	CASSEPRGAVSGYTF	TGTGCCAGCAGTGAGCCCCGGGGGGCGGTGAGTGGCTACACCTTC
-	TRBV9	TRBD1	TRBJ2-1	CASSGGGTGIEDEQFF	TGTGCCAGCAGTGGAGGAGGGACAGGGATAGAGGATGAGCAGTTCTTC
-	TRBV7-9	-	TRBJ2-1	CATEGGGPHNEQFF	TGTGCCACCGAGGGCGGGGGCCCCCACAATGAGCAGTTCTTC
-	TRBV7-9	-	TRBJ2-3	CASSFPIDTQYF	TGTGCCAGCAGCTTCCCGATAGATACGCAGTATTTT
few	TRBV6-1	TRBD1	TRBJ1-5	CASSEAWGQGPSGQHF	TGTGCCAGCAGTGAAGCGTGGGGACAGGGTCCCTCCGGGCAGCATTTT
-	TRBV19	TRBD1	TRBJ1-1	CASSADRANTEAFF	TGTGCCAGTAGTGCCGACAGGGCGAACACTGAAGCTTTCTTT
-	TRBV5-1	-	TRBJ1-1	CASSHGEVTEAFF	TGCGCCAGCAGCCACGGTGAGGTTACTGAAGCTTTCTTT
-	TRBV27	-	TRBJ2-7	CASSEGHTYEQYF	TGTGCCAGCAGCGAGGGACATACCTACGAGCAGTACTTC
-	TRBV7-3	-	TRBJ2-6	CASSLTGASGANVLTF	TGTGCCAGCAGCTTAACGGGTGCCTCTGGGGCCAACGTCCTGACTTTC
-	TRBV7-2	TRBD2	TRBJ2-7	CASSWGTSYEQYF	TGTGCCAGCAGCTGGGGGACTAGCTACGAGCAGTACTTC
-	TRBV27	TRBD1	TRBJ2-7	CASSLMGTGLSEQYF	TGTGCCAGCAGTTTAATGGGGACAGGGCTCTCCGAGCAGTACTTC
-	TRBV2	TRBD2	TRBJ2-1	CAKGGLASYNEQFF	TGTGCCAAAGGGGGACTAGCCTCTTACAATGAGCAGTTCTTC
-	TRBV7-9	TRBD2	TRBJ2-1	CASSLAASGMFF	TGTGCCAGCAGCTTAGCGGCTAGCGGGATGTTCTTC
-	TRBV11-2	TRBD2	TRBJ2-1	CASSLERGSYNEQFF	TGTGCCAGCAGCTTGGAGCGGGGTTCCTACAATGAGCAGTTCTTC
-	TRBV6-5	-	TRBJ2-7	CASSEFYEQYF	TGTGCCAGCAGTGAATTCTACGAGCAGTACTTC
-	TRBV11-1	-	TRBJ2-5	CASSLVLGEKTQYF	TGTGCCAGCAGCTTAGTTCTCGGGGAGAAGACCCAGTACTTC
-	TRBV6-1	TRBD1	TRBJ1-2	CASKDRGPNYGYTF	TGTGCCAGCAAGGACAGGGGTCCTAACTATGGCTACACCTTC
-	TRBV27	TRBD2	TRBJ2-1	CASSSRTSGTLTVYEQFF	TGTGCCAGCAGTTCTCGGACTAGCGGGACGCTAACTGTCTATGAGCAGTTCTTC
-	TRBV11-2	-	TRBJ2-7	CASSSEGHEQYF	TGTGCCAGCAGCTCGGAGGGACACGAGCAGTACTTC
-	TRBV13	-	TRBJ2-3	CASSFSILQDSRDTQYF	TGTGCCAGCAGCTTCAGTATTCTACAGGACTCGCGGGATACGCAGTATTTT
once	TRBV5-1	TRBD1	TRBJ2-7	CASSLAVGQGYEQYF	TGCGCCAGCAGCTTGGCCGTGGGACAGGGGTACGAGCAGTACTTC
-	TRBV7-9	TRBD2	TRBJ2-3	CASSSGLAGSLDTQYF	TGTGCCAGCAGCTCCGGACTAGCGGGGAGTTTAGATACGCAGTATTTT
-	TRBV11-1	TRBD1	TRBJ2-7	CASSPAGGINYEQYF	TGTGCCAGCAGCCCCGCAGGGGGCATTAACTACGAGCAGTACTTC
-	TRBV5-1	TRBD1	TRBJ2-7	CASSPAGQGYHEQYF	TGCGCCAGCAGCCCGGCGGGACAGGGGTACCACGAGCAGTACTTC
-	TRBV5-6	-	TRBJ1-5	CASSFDRDQPQHF	TGTGCCAGCAGCTTCGACAGAGATCAGCCCCAGCATTTT
once	TRBV7-9	-	TRBJ1-1	CASSSGNMNTEAFF	TGTGCCAGCAGCTCGGGAAACATGAACACTGAAGCTTTCTTT
-	TRBV15	TRBD2	TRBJ2-1	CATSPGLADYNEQFF	TGTGCCACCAGCCCCGGACTAGCGGACTACAATGAGCAGTTCTTC
-	TRBV7-3	TRBD2	TRBJ2-5	CASSITGTSGETQYF	TGTGCCAGCAGCATCACCGGGACTAGCGGAGAGACCCAGTACTTC
-	TRBV4-3	-	TRBJ1-3	CASSQDLQGLGNTIYF	TGCGCCAGCAGCCAAGATCTCCAGGGACTTGGAAACACCATATATTTT
-	TRBV28	-	TRBJ1-1	CASSLWDTEAFF	TGTGCCAGCAGTTTATGGGACACTGAAGCTTTCTTT
-	TRBV9	TRBD1	TRBJ2-7	CASGQGDEQYF	TGTGCCAGCGGACAGGGCGACGAGCAGTACTTC
-	TRBV14	TRBD2	TRBJ2-7	CASSQGPSGPYEQYF	TGTGCCAGCAGCCAAGGACCTAGCGGACCCTACGAGCAGTACTTC
-	TRBV25-1	-	TRBJ2-5	CASSVPGEQETQYF	TGTGCCAGCAGTGTTCCGGGGGAACAAGAGACCCAGTACTTC
-	TRBV28	-	TRBJ2-5	CASSPAKGTLQETQYF	TGTGCCAGCAGTCCGGCAAAAGGGACACTTCAAGAGACCCAGTACTTC
-	TRBV28	-	TRBJ1-2	CASSLFRTAHYYGYTF	TGTGCCAGCAGTTTATTTCGGACAGCACACTACTATGGCTACACCTTC
once	TRBV2	TRBD1	TRBJ2-7	CASSAGQRSYEQYF	TGTGCCAGCAGTGCGGGACAGCGGTCCTACGAGCAGTACTTC
-	TRBV2	-	TRBJ2-4	CASSGEGGNIQYF	TGTGCCAGCAGTGGCGAGGGGGGGAACATTCAGTACTTC
-	TRBV7-9	TRBD1	TRBJ1-1	CASSPRGRTEAFF	TGTGCCAGCAGCCCAAGGGGGCGGACTGAAGCTTTCTTT
-	TRBV10-3	TRBD2	TRBJ2-7	CAISVTSGRPPLSYEQYF	TGTGCCATCAGCGTGACTAGCGGGAGGCCGCCCCTCTCCTACGAGCAGTACTTC